A selection of T cell receptor beta chains follows, all from one sample in a study of shared T cell receptors in the human thymus. Here immunoSEQ multiplex PCR was the method, and the copy in TCRdb shows in-frame clones only, minus some. The sample records about 500,000 clones, around three quarters being singletons. These sequences were also reported in another study, on human thymus T cells.

The sequencing sample was made of thymocytes. The receptors were gathered from a boy in the first two years of life with a congenital heart defect. CDR3s include the opening cysteine and the closing phenylalanine or tryptophan. A D gene is named only where the DNA matches it firmly. Some rows have no size entry. The others give once, few or many, or a class for an expanded clone.

TRBD2,-,TRBJ2-3,TRBV25-1,CASRPTSGLGDTQYF,TGTGCCAGCAGGCCTACTAGCGGTTTGGGAGATACGCAGTATTTT
-,-,TRBJ1-2,TRBV27,CAPRRGAPNYGYTF,TGTGCCCCCCGCCGGGGGGCCCCTAACTATGGCTACACCTTC
TRBD1,once,TRBJ2-7,TRBV18,CASSPPRDRVSREQYF,TGTGCCAGCTCACCCCCCCGGGACAGGGTATCGAGGGAGCAGTACTTC
TRBD2,-,TRBJ2-4,TRBV25-1,CASSELGGGEAKNIQYF,TGTGCCAGCAGTGAATTGGGGGGAGGGGAAGCCAAAAACATTCAGTACTTC
-,-,TRBJ1-1,TRBV28,CASTVRGTEAFF,TGTGCCAGCACCGTAAGGGGGACTGAAGCTTTCTTT
-,-,TRBJ1-1,TRBV2,CASSHKNTEAFF,TGTGCCAGCAGCCACAAGAACACTGAAGCTTTCTTT
TRBD1,few,TRBJ1-2,TRBV19,CASSRNGTGVDYGYTF,TGTGCCAGTAGTCGTAACGGGACAGGGGTTGACTATGGCTACACCTTC
TRBD1,-,TRBJ1-2,TRBV7-4,CASSPRQGYGYTF,TGTGCCAGCAGCCCCCGACAGGGCTATGGCTACACCTTC
TRBD1,-,TRBJ2-7,TRBV6-1,CASTRDGQGAYEQYF,TGTGCCAGCACCCGGGACGGGCAGGGGGCCTACGAGCAGTACTTC
-,-,TRBJ2-7,TRBV7-2,CASSSRGYEQYF,TGTGCCAGCAGCTCCCGAGGCTACGAGCAGTACTTC
-,few,TRBJ1-2,TRBV19,CASSETGIGYTF,TGTGCCAGTAGCGAAACAGGGATAGGCTACACCTTC
TRBD1,-,TRBJ1-1,TRBV5-5,CASSLCGDRDTEAFF,TGTGCCAGCAGCTTGTGTGGGGACAGGGATACTGAAGCTTTCTTT
TRBD1,-,TRBJ1-3,TRBV15,CATSRDRDSRSGNTIYF,TGTGCCACCAGCAGAGATCGGGACAGCCGCTCTGGAAACACCATATATTTT
-,-,TRBJ2-1,TRBV5-6,CASSPGTPGDEQFF,TGTGCCAGCAGCCCCGGGACTCCCGGGGATGAGCAGTTCTTC
-,-,TRBJ2-1,TRBV11-2,CASSSEEGPLSNEQFF,TGTGCCAGCAGCTCCGAAGAGGGCCCCCTATCAAATGAGCAGTTCTTC